This is a list of T cell receptor beta chains from one sample in a study of cytomegalovirus exposure and HLA in healthy donors. Libraries were prepared by immunoSEQ multiplex PCR; TCRdb keeps only in-frame clonotypes and omits some of them. The data show under 200,000 clones, about 80% seen once. Sequenced material: PBMCs. These receptors came from a man in his forties or fifties in good health and CMV-seropositive. CDR3s include the opening cysteine and the closing phenylalanine or tryptophan. Fields, in order: D gene, J gene, V gene, clone size, CDR3 DNA, CDR3 protein. A D gene is named only where the DNA matches it firmly. A clone size is listed for some rows: how often the clone was seen (once, few, many), or a class if it is expanded.

D gene: NA; J gene: TRBJ2-7; V gene: TRBV28; clone size: NA; CDR3 DNA: TGTGCCAGCAGACGCCAGGGCGTTAACGAGCAGTACTTC; CDR3 protein: CASRRQGVNEQYF
D gene: TRBD2; J gene: TRBJ2-2; V gene: TRBV11-3; clone size: NA; CDR3 DNA: TGTGCCAGCAGCTTAGTTCGGGGGGGCCTAAGCGGGGAGCTGTTTTTT; CDR3 protein: CASSLVRGGLSGELFF
D gene: TRBD2; J gene: TRBJ2-3; V gene: TRBV18; clone size: NA; CDR3 DNA: TGTGCCAGCTCAGAACTAGCGGGGACGGATACGCAGTATTTT; CDR3 protein: CASSELAGTDTQYF
D gene: NA; J gene: TRBJ1-6; V gene: TRBV18; clone size: NA; CDR3 DNA: TGTGCCAGCTCACCCTCAGGGCTCTTGGATTCACCCCTCCACTTT; CDR3 protein: CASSPSGLLDSPLHF
D gene: TRBD1; J gene: TRBJ1-6; V gene: TRBV10-2; clone size: NA; CDR3 DNA: TGCGCCAGCAGTCTACAGGGGGGTGATTCACCCCTCCACTTT; CDR3 protein: CASSLQGGDSPLHF
D gene: NA; J gene: TRBJ2-5; V gene: TRBV5-1; clone size: NA; CDR3 DNA: TGCGCCAGCAGCTTGGATACTAGGGTGGAGACCCAGTACTTC; CDR3 protein: CASSLDTRVETQYF
D gene: NA; J gene: TRBJ2-3; V gene: TRBV7-2; clone size: few; CDR3 DNA: TGTGCCAGCAGCTTAAACCGACAGGTCTGGGCAGATACGCAGTATTTT; CDR3 protein: CASSLNRQVWADTQYF
D gene: TRBD1; J gene: TRBJ1-3; V gene: TRBV27; clone size: NA; CDR3 DNA: TGTGCCAGCGCAGGGGGCTCTGGAAACACCATATATTTT; CDR3 protein: CASAGGSGNTIYF
D gene: NA; J gene: TRBJ2-2; V gene: TRBV7-6; clone size: once; CDR3 DNA: TGTGCCAGCAGGACTTCGAACACCGGGGAGCTGTTTTTT; CDR3 protein: CASRTSNTGELFF
D gene: TRBD1; J gene: TRBJ2-5; V gene: TRBV2; clone size: NA; CDR3 DNA: TGTGCCAGCACGAAGGGGGCTAGGGGGACCCAGTACTTC; CDR3 protein: CASTKGARGTQYF
D gene: TRBD2; J gene: TRBJ2-5; V gene: TRBV19; clone size: NA; CDR3 DNA: TGTGCCAGTAGCCCAGGGAACCTAGCGGGGACCCAGTACTTC; CDR3 protein: CASSPGNLAGTQYF
D gene: NA; J gene: TRBJ2-7; V gene: TRBV9; clone size: NA; CDR3 DNA: TGTGCCAGCAGCGTAGCAGGGAAGCGCTACGAGCAGTACTTC; CDR3 protein: CASSVAGKRYEQYF
D gene: NA; J gene: TRBJ1-5; V gene: TRBV4-1; clone size: few; CDR3 DNA: TGCGCCAGCAGCCAAGGAACAGGCCAGCCCCAGCATTTT; CDR3 protein: CASSQGTGQPQHF
D gene: NA; J gene: TRBJ1-1; V gene: TRBV9; clone size: NA; CDR3 DNA: TGTGCCAGCAGCGTAGAGGCAGGGTCGGCGGACACTGAAGCTTTCTTT; CDR3 protein: CASSVEAGSADTEAFF
D gene: NA; J gene: TRBJ2-1; V gene: TRBV5-1; clone size: NA; CDR3 DNA: TGCGCCAGCAGCATAGAAATTTATGAGCAGTTCTTC; CDR3 protein: CASSIEIYEQFF
D gene: NA; J gene: TRBJ1-6; V gene: TRBV5-1; clone size: NA; CDR3 DNA: TGCGCCAGCAGCTTGGCCCGGGGGGGAAGCACCTCGGGTTCACCCCTCCACTTT; CDR3 protein: CASSLARGGSTSGSPLHF
D gene: TRBD2; J gene: TRBJ2-3; V gene: TRBV5-1; clone size: NA; CDR3 DNA: TGCGCCAGCAGCCCCCAAGCGGGGGTCGGGGTGGATACGCAGTATTTT; CDR3 protein: CASSPQAGVGVDTQYF
D gene: TRBD2; J gene: TRBJ2-1; V gene: TRBV28; clone size: NA; CDR3 DNA: TGTGCCAGCAGTACTAGCGGGGGGGCCCGTGAGCAGTTCTTC; CDR3 protein: CASSTSGGAREQFF
D gene: TRBD1; J gene: TRBJ2-3; V gene: TRBV5-1; clone size: once; CDR3 DNA: TGCGCCAGCAGCTTTAAGGGGGCGTCCACAGATACGCAGTATTTT; CDR3 protein: CASSFKGASTDTQYF
D gene: NA; J gene: TRBJ1-3; V gene: TRBV4-1; clone size: NA; CDR3 DNA: TGCGCCAGCAGCCAAGTTTATGTCAGTCACTCTGGAAACACCATATATTTT; CDR3 protein: CASSQVYVSHSGNTIYF
D gene: TRBD1; J gene: TRBJ1-2; V gene: TRBV4-1; clone size: NA; CDR3 DNA: TGCGCCAGCAGCCTGACAGGGGGCGGCTATGGCTACACCTTC; CDR3 protein: CASSLTGGGYGYTF
D gene: NA; J gene: TRBJ1-1; V gene: TRBV10-1; clone size: NA; CDR3 DNA: TGCGCCAGCAGCAGGCAAAGGGGTGAAGCTTTCTTT; CDR3 protein: CASSRQRGEAFF
D gene: NA; J gene: TRBJ1-5; V gene: TRBV11-2; clone size: NA; CDR3 DNA: TGTGCCAGCAGCTTAGACAGGGCTTATAGCAATCAGCCCCAGCATTTT; CDR3 protein: CASSLDRAYSNQPQHF
D gene: TRBD2; J gene: TRBJ2-3; V gene: TRBV4-1; clone size: NA; CDR3 DNA: TGCGCCAGCAGCCAAGATGGGTTAGCGGGGGGGTTCACAGATACGCAGTATTTT; CDR3 protein: CASSQDGLAGGFTDTQYF